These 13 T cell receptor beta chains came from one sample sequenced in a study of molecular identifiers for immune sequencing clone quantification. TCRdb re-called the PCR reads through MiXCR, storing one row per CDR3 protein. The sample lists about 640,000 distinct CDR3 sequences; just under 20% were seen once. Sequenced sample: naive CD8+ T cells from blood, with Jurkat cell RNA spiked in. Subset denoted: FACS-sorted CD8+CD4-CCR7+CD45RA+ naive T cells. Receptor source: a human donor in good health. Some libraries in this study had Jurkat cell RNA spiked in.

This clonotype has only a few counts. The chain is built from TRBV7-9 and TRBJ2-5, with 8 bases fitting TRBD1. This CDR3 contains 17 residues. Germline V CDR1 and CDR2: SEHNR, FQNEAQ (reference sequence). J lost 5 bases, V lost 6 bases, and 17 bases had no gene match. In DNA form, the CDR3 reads TGTGCCAGCAGGGCATCGATAAGGACAGGGATCATGGAGACCCAGTACTTC. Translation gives CASRASIRTGIMETQYF.

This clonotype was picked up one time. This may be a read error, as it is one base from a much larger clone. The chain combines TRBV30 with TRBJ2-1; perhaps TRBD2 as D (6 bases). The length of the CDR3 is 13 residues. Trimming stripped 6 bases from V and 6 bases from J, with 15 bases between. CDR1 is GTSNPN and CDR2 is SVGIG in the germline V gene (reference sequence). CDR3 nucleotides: TGTGCCTGTCACCGGGGGACCTGCAATGAGCAGTTCTTC. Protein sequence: CACHRGTCNEQFF.

CDR3: CASSLSALTDQETQYF. The CDR3 DNA sequence: TGTGCCAGCAGCTTGAGTGCTCTTACAGATCAAGAGACCCAGTACTTC. The V gene is TRBV5-6, the J gene TRBJ2-5; D call uncertain. CDR3 length: 16 amino acids. V lost 1 base to trimming and J lost 2 bases, with 15 bases between them. The germline V gene encodes CDR1 SGHDT and CDR2 YYEEEE. The full variable domain, rest sourced from reference TRBV5-6 and TRBJ2-5, is DAGVTQSPTHLIKTRGQQVTLRCSPKSGHDTVSWYQQALGQGPQFIFQYYEEEERQRGNFPDRFSGHQFPNYSSELNVNALLLGDSALYLCASSLSALTDQETQYFGPGTRLLVL.

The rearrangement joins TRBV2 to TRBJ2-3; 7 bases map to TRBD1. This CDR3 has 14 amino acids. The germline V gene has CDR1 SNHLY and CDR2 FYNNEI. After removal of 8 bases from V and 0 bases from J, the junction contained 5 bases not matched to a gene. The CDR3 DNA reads TGTGCCAGCGGTCAGACAGGGAGCACAGATACGCAGTATTTT. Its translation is CASGQTGSTDTQYF.

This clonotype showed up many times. The CDR3 sequence: CASRYTNTGELFF. DNA for the CDR3: TGTGCCAGCAGATACACGAACACCGGGGAGCTGTTTTTT. The V gene is TRBV9, the J gene TRBJ2-2; D gene ambiguous. This CDR3 is built from 13 residues. V was shortened by 5 bases and J by 0 bases, with 5 bases between the two germline ends. Germline V gene sequence: CDR1 SGDLS, CDR2 YYNGEE.

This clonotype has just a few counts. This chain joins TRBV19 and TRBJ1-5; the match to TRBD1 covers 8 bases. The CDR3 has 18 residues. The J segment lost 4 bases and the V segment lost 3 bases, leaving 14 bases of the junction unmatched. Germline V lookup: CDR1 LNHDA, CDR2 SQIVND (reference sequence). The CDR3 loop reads CASSIRQGAPLWNQPQHF. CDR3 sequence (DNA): TGTGCCAGTAGTATTCGGCAGGGGGCTCCTCTATGGAATCAGCCCCAGCATTTT. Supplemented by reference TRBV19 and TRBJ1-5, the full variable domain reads DGGITQSPKYLFRKEGQNVTLSCEQNLNHDAMYWYRQDPGQGLRLIYYSQIVNDFQKGDIAEGYSVSREKKESFPLTVTSAQKNPTAFYLCASSIRQGAPLWNQPQHFGDGTRLSIL.

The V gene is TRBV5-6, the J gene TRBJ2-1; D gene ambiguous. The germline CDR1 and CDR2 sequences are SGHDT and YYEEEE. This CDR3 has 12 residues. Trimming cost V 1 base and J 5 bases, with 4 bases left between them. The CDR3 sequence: CASSLHNNEQFF. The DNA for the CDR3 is TGTGCCAGCAGCTTGCATAACAATGAGCAGTTCTTC.

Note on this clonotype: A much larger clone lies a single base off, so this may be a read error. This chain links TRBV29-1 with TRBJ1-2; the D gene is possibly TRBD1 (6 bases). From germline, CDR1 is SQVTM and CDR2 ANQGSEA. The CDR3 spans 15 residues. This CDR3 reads CGVAGPGHHNYGYTF. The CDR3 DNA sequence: TGCGGCGTTGCCGGCCCGGGACACCATAACTATGGCTACACCTTC. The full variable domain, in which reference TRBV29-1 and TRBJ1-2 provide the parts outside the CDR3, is SAVISQKPSRDICQRGTSLTIQCQVDSQVTMMFWYRQQPGQSLTLIATANQGSEATYESGFVIDKFPISRPNLTFSTLTVSNMSPEDSSIYLCGVAGPGHHNYGYTFGSGTRLTVV.

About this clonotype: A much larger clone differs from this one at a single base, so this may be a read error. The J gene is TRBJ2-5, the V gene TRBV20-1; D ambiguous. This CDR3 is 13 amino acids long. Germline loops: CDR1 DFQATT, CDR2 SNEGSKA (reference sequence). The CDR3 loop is CSARDPHQETQHF. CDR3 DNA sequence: TGCAGTGCTAGAGATCCCCACCAAGAGACCCAGCACTTC.

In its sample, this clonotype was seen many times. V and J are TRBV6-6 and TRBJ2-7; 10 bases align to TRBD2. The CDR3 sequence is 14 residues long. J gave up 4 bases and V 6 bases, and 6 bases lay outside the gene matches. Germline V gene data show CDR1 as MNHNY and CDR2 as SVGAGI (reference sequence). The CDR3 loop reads CASRPLAGSYEQYF. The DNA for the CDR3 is TGTGCCAGCAGACCACTAGCGGGGAGTTACGAGCAGTACTTC.

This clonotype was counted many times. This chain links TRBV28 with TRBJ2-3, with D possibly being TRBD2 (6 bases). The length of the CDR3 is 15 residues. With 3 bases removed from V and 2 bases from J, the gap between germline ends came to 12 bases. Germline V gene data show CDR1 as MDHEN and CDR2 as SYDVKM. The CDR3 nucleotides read TGTGCCAGCAGTTTTCCCGGGACTGACACAGATACGCAGTATTTT. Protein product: CASSFPGTDTDTQYF.

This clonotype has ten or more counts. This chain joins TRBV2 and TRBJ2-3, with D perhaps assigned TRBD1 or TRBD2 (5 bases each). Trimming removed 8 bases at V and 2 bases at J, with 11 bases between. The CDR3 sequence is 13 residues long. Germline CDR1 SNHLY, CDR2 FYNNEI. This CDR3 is CASRGPDTDTQYF. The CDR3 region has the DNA TGTGCCAGCCGGGGACCCGACACAGATACGCAGTATTTT.

The CDR3 loop reads CASSLTASNEKLFF. CDR3 sequence (DNA): TGTGCCAGCAGTTTAACAGCCTCGAATGAAAAACTGTTTTTT. V and J are TRBV12-3 or TRBV12-4 and TRBJ1-4; no clear D gene. The CDR3 consists of 14 residues. Trimming pared 2 bases from V and 5 bases from J, leaving 9 bases between.